A selection of T cell receptor beta chains follows, all from one sample in a study of blood T cell repertoires in COVID-19. The table came from immunoSEQ multiplex PCR; TCRdb's copy has only in-frame clones and leaves some out. The table includes just over 350,000 clones, 65% to 90% detected once. Sequenced: peripheral blood. These receptors all stem from a woman aged 55-70 years with COVID-19, enrolled during active disease. Each CDR3 is given with its conserved first and last residue. A D gene is named only where the DNA matches it firmly. Some rows have no size entry. The others give once, few or many, or a class for an expanded clone.

v_gene	j_gene	d_gene	abundance	CDR3aa	CDR3nt
TRBV3-1/TRBV3-2	TRBJ2-3	.	.	CASSHQGFPDTQYF	TGTGCCAGCAGCCATCAGGGGTTCCCAGATACGCAGTATTTT
TRBV11-2	TRBJ2-7	TRBD2	.	CASSSGLGYEQYF	TGTGCCAGCAGCTCTGGACTAGGCTACGAGCAGTACTTC
TRBV28	TRBJ1-4	.	.	CASLQGIREKPFF	TGTGCCAGCCTGCAGGGTATTCGCGAAAAACCGTTTTTT
TRBV3-1/TRBV3-2	TRBJ2-3	TRBD2	.	CATGVSGATDTQYF	TGTGCCACCGGGGTTAGCGGGGCCACAGATACGCAGTATTTT
TRBV28	TRBJ2-3	.	.	CASRGGPDTQYF	TGTGCCAGCAGGGGGGGGCCAGATACGCAGTATTTT
TRBV5-1	TRBJ2-7	TRBD1	.	CASSPIQGYEQYF	TGCGCCAGCAGCCCAATACAGGGGTACGAGCAGTACTTC
TRBV5-5	TRBJ2-3	.	.	CASSLVPERRDTQYF	TGTGCCAGCAGCTTGGTCCCAGAACGGCGGGATACGCAGTATTTT
TRBV7-2	TRBJ1-5	.	.	CASSLVGADQPQHF	TGTGCCAGCAGCTTAGTTGGGGCAGATCAGCCCCAGCATTTT
TRBV2	TRBJ1-2	.	once	CASSDTLNTYGYTF	TGTGCCAGCAGTGATACATTAAACACATATGGCTACACCTTC
TRBV3-1/TRBV3-2	TRBJ1-6	.	.	CASSQDLGVSPLHF	TGTGCCAGCAGCCAAGATTTGGGAGTTTCACCCCTCCACTTT
TRBV7-2	TRBJ1-1	.	.	CASSLRAMNTEAFF	TGTGCCAGCAGCTTGAGGGCCATGAACACTGAAGCTTTCTTT
TRBV6-1	TRBJ2-4	.	few	CASSEQSSAKNIQYF	TGTGCCAGCAGTGAACAGTCGTCAGCCAAAAACATTCAGTACTTC
TRBV4-2	TRBJ1-1	TRBD1	.	CASSPGQGTMNTEAFF	TGTGCCAGCAGCCCCGGACAGGGCACTATGAACACTGAAGCTTTCTTT
TRBV5-6	TRBJ1-1	.	.	CASSSYTEAFF	TGTGCCAGCAGCTCTTACACTGAAGCTTTCTTT
TRBV6-1	TRBJ1-1	.	.	CASSEVAGSTEAFF	TGTGCCAGCAGTGAAGTGGCGGGGTCCACTGAAGCTTTCTTT
TRBV9	TRBJ1-4	.	.	CASSVSVGNEKLFF	TGTGCCAGCAGCGTATCAGTTGGTAATGAAAAACTGTTTTTT
TRBV11-2	TRBJ1-5	.	.	CASSLGPPRTNQPQHF	TGTGCCAGCAGCTTAGGCCCCCCGCGTACCAATCAGCCCCAGCATTTT
TRBV10-1	TRBJ1-4	.	.	CASSGFGRGRLTNEKLFF	TGCGCCAGCAGTGGGTTTGGACGGGGGAGGTTGACTAATGAAAAACTGTTTTTT
TRBV29-1	TRBJ1-1	.	.	CSVEGVSEAFF	TGCAGCGTTGAAGGTGTCTCTGAAGCTTTCTTT
TRBV7-2	TRBJ2-6	TRBD1	.	CASSLTRGSGANVLTF	TGTGCCAGCAGCTTGACCAGGGGGAGTGGGGCCAACGTCCTGACTTTC
TRBV3-1/TRBV3-2	TRBJ1-1	.	.	CASSPQPQGLEAFF	TGTGCCAGCAGCCCTCAACCACAGGGCTTGGAAGCTTTCTTT
TRBV27	TRBJ2-7	.	.	CASSLSSLYEQYF	TGTGCCAGCAGTTTATCCTCTCTCTACGAGCAGTACTTC
TRBV11-2	TRBJ2-3	TRBD2	.	CASSFETSDTQYF	TGTGCCAGCAGCTTTGAGACTAGCGATACGCAGTATTTT
TRBV11-2	TRBJ2-5	.	.	CASSHPVETQYF	TGTGCCAGCAGCCATCCGGTGGAGACCCAGTACTTC
TRBV15	TRBJ1-2	TRBD1	.	CATWDSGYGYTF	TGTGCCACATGGGACAGTGGCTATGGCTACACCTTC
TRBV6-5	TRBJ2-7	TRBD1	.	CASIGQGTGEQYF	TGTGCCAGCATAGGACAGGGAACGGGGGAGCAGTACTTC
TRBV12-5	TRBJ2-7	.	.	CASGFGTDRPSGYEQYF	TGTGCTAGTGGTTTTGGTACCGACAGGCCCTCTGGCTACGAGCAGTACTTC
TRBV2	TRBJ1-3	TRBD1	.	CASSVQGAGSGNTIYF	TGTGCCAGCAGTGTGCAGGGGGCGGGATCTGGAAACACCATATATTTT
TRBV27	TRBJ2-5	.	.	CASSFLGQQETQYF	TGTGCCAGCAGTTTCCTCGGACAGCAAGAGACCCAGTACTTC